This TCR beta chain emerged from a study of graft-versus-host responses after intestinal transplantation. Study in general: Transplants given to recipients were multivisceral, liver-intestinal, or isolated intestinal. Every one of the recipients received anti-thymocyte globulin induction and afterwards took tacrolimus and steroids for approximately 3 years. Study-wide results and caveats: Early post-transplant falls in HvG clones accompanied the peak levels of circulating GvH clones. Marrow from the recipient contained GvH clones, some of which had appeared first in ileum or blood.

Only in-frame clones appear in the TCRdb table, and some are missing; sequencing was by immunoSEQ multiplex PCR. The repertoire holds roughly 120,000 clones, with 90% as singletons. V shed 4 bases, J shed 0 bases, and the junction held 4 bases outside the gene matches. Germline loops: CDR1 SGHRS, CDR2 YFSETQ. The CDR3 totals 16 residues. Regarding this clone: Its cognate antigen is unknown.

This chain links TRBV5-1 with TRBJ1-3; 10 nucleotides match TRBD1. The sequence was collected from a human donor who received an intestinal transplant. The sample here was unstimulated CD4+ T cells sorted from spleen or lymph node cells, taken before intestinal transplant. DNA for the CDR3: TGCGCCAGCAGCGACGGACAGGGGGGCTCTGGAAACACCATATATTTT. Protein: CASSDGQGGSGNTIYF.